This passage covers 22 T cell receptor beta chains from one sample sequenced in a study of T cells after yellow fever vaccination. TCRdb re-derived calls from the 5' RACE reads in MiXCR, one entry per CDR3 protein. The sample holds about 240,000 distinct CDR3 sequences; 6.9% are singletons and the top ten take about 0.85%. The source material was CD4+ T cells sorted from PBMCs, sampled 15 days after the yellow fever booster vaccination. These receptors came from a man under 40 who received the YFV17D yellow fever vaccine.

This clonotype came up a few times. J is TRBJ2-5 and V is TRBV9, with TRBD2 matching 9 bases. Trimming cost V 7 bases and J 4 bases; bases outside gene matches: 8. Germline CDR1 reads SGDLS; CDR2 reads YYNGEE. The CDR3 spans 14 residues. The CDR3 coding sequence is TGTGCCAGCGCGCTTAGCGGGAGAGCAGAGACCCAGTACTTC. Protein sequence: CASALSGRAETQYF. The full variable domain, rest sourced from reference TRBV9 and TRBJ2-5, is DSGVTQTPKHLITATGQRVTLRCSPRSGDLSVYWYQQSLDQGLQFLIQYYNGEERAKGNILERFSAQQFPDLHSELNLSSLELGDSALYFCASALSGRAETQYFGPGTRLLVL.

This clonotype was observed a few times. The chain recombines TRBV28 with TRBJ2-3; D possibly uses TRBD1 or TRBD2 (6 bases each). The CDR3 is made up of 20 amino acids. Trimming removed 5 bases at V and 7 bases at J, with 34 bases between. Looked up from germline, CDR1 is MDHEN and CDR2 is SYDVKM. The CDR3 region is CASSPDGGRWARDHTYTQYF. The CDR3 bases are TGTGCCAGCAGTCCAGATGGGGGGCGATGGGCGCGGGACCACACCTATACGCAGTATTTT.

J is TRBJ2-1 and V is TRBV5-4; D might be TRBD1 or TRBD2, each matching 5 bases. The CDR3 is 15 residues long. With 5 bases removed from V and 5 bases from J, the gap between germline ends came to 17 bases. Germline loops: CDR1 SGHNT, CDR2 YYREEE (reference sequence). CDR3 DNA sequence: TGTGCCAGCAGAGCACCGGGACCGGCAAACAATGAGCAGTTCTTC. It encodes CASRAPGPANNEQFF.

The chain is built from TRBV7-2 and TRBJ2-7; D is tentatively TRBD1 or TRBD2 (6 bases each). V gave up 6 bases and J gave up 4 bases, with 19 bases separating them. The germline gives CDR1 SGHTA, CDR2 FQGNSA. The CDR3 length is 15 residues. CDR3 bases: TGTGCCAGCAGGAGGACCGGGGGCCCCAATTACGAGCAGTACTTC. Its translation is CASRRTGGPNYEQYF.

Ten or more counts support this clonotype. CDR3 amino acids: CASSWGQSLPRAEAFF. CDR3 bases: TGTGCCAGCAGTTGGGGACAGAGCCTTCCGAGGGCTGAAGCTTTCTTT. This chain links TRBV6-2 or TRBV6-3 with TRBJ1-1, with 7 bases lining up with TRBD1. Germline CDR1 and CDR2: MNHEY and SVGEGT. V trimming: 4 bases; J trimming: 6 bases; junction bases outside the gene matches: 14. The CDR3 spans 16 residues.

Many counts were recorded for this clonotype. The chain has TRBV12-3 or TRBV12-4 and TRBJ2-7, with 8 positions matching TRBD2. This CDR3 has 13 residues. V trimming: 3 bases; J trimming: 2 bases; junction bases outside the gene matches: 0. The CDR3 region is CASSLRGAYEQYF. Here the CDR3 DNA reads TGTGCCAGCAGTTTGCGGGGGGCCTACGAGCAGTACTTC.

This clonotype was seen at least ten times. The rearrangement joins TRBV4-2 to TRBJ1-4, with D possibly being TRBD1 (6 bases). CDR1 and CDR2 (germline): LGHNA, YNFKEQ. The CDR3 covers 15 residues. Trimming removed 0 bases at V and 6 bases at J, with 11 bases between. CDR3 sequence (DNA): TGTGCCAGCAGCCAAGATCCAGGGGTAGATGAAAAACTGTTTTTT. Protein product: CASSQDPGVDEKLFF.

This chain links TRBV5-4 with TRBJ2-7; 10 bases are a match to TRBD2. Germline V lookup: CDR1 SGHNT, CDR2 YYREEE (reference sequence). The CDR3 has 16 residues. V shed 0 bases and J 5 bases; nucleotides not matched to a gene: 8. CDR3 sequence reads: CASSLGVLAGNNEQYF. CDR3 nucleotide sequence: TGTGCCAGCAGCTTGGGTGTACTAGCGGGAAATAACGAGCAGTACTTC.

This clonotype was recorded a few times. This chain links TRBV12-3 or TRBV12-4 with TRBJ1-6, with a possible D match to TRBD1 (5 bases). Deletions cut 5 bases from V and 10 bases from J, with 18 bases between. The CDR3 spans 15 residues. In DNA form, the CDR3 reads TGTGCCAGCAGTCTCGCTGGGGGGGGAGAATCACCCCTCCACTTT. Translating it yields CASSLAGGGESPLHF.

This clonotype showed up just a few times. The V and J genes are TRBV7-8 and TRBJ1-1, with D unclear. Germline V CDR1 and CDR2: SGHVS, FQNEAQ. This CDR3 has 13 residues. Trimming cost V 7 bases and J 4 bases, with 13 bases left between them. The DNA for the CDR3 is TGTGCCAGCAACCCTTATGGTAGCACTGAAGCTTTCTTT. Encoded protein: CASNPYGSTEAFF.

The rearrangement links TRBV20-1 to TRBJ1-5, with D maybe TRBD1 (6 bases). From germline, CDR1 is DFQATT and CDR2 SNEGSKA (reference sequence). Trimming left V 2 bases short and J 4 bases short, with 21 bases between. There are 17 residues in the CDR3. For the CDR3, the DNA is TGCAGTGCTAGACCCGACAGGTTCCAGACCCTTAATCAGCCCCAGCATTTT. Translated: CSARPDRFQTLNQPQHF.

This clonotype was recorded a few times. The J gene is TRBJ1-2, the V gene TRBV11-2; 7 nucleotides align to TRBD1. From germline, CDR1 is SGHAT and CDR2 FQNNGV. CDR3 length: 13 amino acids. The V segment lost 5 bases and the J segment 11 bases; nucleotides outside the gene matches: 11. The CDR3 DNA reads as TGTGCCAGCAGCACCTCCCGGGACAGATATTACACCTTC. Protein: CASSTSRDRYYTF.

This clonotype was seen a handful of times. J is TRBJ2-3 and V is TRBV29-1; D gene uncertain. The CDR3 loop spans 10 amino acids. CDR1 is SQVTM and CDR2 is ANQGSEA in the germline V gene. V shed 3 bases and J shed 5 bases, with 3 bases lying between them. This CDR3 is CSVDQDTQYF. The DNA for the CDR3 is TGCAGCGTTGACCAAGATACGCAGTATTTT.

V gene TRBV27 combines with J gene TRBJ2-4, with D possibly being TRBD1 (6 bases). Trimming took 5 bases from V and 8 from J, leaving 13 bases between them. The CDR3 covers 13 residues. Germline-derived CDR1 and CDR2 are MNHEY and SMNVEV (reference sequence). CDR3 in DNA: TGTGCCAGCAGTCCACAGGGTATCTACATTCAGTACTTC. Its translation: CASSPQGIYIQYF.

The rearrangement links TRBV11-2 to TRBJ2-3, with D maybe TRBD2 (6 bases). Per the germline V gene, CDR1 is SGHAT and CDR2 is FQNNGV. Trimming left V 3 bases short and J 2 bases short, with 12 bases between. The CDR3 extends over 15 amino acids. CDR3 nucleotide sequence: TGTGCCAGCAGCTTGCAGCGGGTGATCACAGATACGCAGTATTTT. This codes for CASSLQRVITDTQYF.

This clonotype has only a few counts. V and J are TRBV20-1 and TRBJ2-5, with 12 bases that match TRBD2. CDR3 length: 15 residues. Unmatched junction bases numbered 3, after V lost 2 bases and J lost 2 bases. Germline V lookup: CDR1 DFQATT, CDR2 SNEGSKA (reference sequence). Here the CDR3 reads CSARKLAGGQETQYF. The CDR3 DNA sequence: TGCAGTGCTAGAAAACTAGCGGGAGGACAAGAGACCCAGTACTTC.

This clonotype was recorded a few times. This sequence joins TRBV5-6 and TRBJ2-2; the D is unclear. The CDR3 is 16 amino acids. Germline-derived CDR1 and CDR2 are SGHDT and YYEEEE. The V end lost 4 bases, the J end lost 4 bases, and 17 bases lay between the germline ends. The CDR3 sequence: CASSGIFGRSTGELFF. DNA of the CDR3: TGTGCCAGCAGCGGGATTTTCGGCAGATCCACCGGGGAGCTGTTTTTT.

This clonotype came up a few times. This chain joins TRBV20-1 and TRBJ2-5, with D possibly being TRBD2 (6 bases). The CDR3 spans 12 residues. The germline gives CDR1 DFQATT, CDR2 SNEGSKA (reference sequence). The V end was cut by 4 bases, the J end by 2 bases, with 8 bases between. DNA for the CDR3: TGCAGTGCTACGGCGGGGCAAGAGACCCAGTACTTC. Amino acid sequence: CSATAGQETQYF.

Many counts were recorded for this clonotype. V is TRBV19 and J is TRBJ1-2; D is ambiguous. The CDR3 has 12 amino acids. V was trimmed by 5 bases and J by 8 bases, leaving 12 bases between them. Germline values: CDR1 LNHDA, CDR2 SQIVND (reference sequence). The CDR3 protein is CASSVPGEGYTF. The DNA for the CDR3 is TGTGCCAGTAGTGTCCCCGGGGAAGGCTACACCTTC.

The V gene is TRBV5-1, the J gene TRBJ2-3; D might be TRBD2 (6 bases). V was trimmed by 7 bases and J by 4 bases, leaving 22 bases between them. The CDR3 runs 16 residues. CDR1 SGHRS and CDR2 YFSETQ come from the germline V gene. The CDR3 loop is CASRRDFTTRSDTQYF. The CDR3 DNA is TGCGCCAGCCGAAGGGACTTCACGACGAGATCAGATACGCAGTATTTT.

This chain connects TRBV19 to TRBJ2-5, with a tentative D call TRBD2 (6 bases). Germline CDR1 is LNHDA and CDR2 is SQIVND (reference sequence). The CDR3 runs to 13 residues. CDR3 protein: CSSGESGSETQYF. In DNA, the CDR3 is TGTTCGTCGGGGGAAAGTGGCTCGGAGACCCAGTACTTC.

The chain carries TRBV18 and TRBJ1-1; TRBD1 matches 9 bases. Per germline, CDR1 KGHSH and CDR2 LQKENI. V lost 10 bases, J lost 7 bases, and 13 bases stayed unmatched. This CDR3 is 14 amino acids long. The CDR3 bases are TGTGCCAACCTCCGGGACAGGGACTCATTTGAAGCTTTCTTT. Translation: CANLRDRDSFEAFF. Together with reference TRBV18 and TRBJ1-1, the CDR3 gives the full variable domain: NAGVMQNPRHLVRRRGQEARLRCSPMKGHSHVYWYRQLPEEGLKFMVYLQKENIIDESGMPKERFSAEFPKEGPSILRIQQVVRGDSAAYFCANLRDRDSFEAFFGQGTRLTVV.